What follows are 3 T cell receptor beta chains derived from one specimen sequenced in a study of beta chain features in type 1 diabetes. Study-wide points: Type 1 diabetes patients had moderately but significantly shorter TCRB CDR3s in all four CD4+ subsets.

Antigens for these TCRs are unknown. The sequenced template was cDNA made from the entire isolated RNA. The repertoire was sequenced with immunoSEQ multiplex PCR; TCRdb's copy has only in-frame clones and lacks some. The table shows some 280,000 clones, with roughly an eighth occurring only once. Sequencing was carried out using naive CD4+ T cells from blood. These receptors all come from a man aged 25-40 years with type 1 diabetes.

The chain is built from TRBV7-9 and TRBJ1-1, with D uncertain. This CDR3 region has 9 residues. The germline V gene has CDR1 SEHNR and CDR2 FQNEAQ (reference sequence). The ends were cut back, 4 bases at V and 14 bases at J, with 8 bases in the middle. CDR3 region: CASSSPLFF. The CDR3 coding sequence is TGTGCCAGCAGCTCCCCTCTCTTCTTT.

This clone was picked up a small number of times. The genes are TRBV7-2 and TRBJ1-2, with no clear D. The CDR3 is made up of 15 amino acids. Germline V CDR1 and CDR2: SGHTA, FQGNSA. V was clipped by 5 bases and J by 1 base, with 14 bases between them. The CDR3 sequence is CASSVHPGVNYGYTF. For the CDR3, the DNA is TGTGCCAGCAGCGTTCACCCCGGGGTTAACTATGGCTACACCTTC.

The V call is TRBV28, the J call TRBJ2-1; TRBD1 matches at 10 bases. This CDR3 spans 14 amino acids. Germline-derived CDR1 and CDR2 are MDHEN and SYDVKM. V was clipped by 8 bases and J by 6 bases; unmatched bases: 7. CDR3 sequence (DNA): TGTGCCAGCCCCCCGGGACAGGGGTTCAATGAGCAGTTCTTC. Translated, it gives CASPPGQGFNEQFF. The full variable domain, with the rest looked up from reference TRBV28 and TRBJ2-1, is DVKVTQSSRYLVKRTGEKVFLECVQDMDHENMFWYRQDPGLGLRLIYFSYDVKMKEKGDIPEGYSVSREKKERFSLILESASTNQTSMYLCASPPGQGFNEQFFGPGTRLTVL.